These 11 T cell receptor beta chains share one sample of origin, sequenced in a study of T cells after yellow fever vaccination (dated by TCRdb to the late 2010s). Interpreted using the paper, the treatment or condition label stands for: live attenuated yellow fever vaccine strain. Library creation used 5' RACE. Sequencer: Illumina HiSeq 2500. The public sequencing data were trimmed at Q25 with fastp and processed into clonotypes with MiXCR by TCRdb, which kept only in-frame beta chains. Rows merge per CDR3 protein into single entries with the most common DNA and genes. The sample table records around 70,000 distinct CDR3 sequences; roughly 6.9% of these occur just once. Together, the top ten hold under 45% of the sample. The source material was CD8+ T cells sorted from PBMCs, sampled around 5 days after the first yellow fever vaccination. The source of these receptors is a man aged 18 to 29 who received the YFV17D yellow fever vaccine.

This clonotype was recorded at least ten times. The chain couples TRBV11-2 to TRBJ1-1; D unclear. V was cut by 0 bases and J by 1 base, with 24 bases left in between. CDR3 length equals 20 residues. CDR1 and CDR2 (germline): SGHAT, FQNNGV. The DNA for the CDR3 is TGTGCCAGCAGCTTAGATTTGGATACGGCGGCAGCTGATCCGAACACTGAAGCTTTCTTT. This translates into CASSLDLDTAAADPNTEAFF.

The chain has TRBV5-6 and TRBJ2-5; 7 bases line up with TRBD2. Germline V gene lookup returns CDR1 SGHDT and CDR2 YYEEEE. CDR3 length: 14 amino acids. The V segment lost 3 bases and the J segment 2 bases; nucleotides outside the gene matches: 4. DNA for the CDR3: TGTGCCAGCAGCTCGCCCGGGAGGCAAGAGACCCAGTACTTC. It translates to CASSSPGRQETQYF.

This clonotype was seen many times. This CDR3 reads CASSLGVQGYEQYF. Here the CDR3 DNA reads TGTGCCAGCAGCTTAGGTGTACAGGGCTACGAGCAGTACTTC. The chain joins TRBV7-9 to TRBJ2-7, with D perhaps matching TRBD1 (6 bases). The CDR3 runs to 14 residues. V was pared by 1 base and J by 3 bases, with 10 bases between. Germline CDR1 reads SEHNR; CDR2 reads FQNEAQ (reference sequence).

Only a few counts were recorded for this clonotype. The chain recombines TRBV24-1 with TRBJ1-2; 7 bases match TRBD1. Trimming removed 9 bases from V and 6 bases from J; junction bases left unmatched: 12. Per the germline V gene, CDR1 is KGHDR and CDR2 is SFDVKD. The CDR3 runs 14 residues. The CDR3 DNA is TGTGCCACCCATCCTCGGGACAGCCTAGATGGCTACACCTTC. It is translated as CATHPRDSLDGYTF.

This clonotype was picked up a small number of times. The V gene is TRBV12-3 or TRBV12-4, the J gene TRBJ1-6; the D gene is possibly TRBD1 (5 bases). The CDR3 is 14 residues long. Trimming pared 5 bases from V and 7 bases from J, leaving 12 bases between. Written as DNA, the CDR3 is TGTGCCAGCAGTCCCGGGACGGCAAATTCACCCCTCCACTTT. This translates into CASSPGTANSPLHF.

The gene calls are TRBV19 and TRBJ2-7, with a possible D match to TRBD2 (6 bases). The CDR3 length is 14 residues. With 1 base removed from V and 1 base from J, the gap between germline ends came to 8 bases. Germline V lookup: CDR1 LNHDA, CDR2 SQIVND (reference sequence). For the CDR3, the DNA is TGTGCCAGTAGTATAGCAGGGACTTCCTACGAGCAGTACTTC. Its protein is CASSIAGTSYEQYF.

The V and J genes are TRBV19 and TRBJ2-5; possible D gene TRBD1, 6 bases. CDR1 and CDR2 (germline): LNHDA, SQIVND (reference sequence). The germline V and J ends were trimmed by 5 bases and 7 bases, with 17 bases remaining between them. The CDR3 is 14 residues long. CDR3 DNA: TGTGCCAGTAGTTCAGAGGGGGTAATAGGGACCCAGTACTTC. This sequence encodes CASSSEGVIGTQYF.

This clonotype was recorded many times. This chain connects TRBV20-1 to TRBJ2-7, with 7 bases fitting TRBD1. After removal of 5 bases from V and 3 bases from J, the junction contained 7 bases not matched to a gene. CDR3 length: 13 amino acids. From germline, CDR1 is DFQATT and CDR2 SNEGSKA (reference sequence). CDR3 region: CSAEPGTVYEQYF. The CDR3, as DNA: TGCAGTGCTGAACCGGGGACAGTCTACGAGCAGTACTTC.

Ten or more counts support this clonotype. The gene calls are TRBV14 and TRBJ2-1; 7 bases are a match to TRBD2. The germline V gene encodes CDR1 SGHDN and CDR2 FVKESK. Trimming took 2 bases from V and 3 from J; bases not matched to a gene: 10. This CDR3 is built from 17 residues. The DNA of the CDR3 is TGTGCCAGCAGCCAACCGGAAGCGGGGCCTAACTACAATGAGCAGTTCTTC. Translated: CASSQPEAGPNYNEQFF.

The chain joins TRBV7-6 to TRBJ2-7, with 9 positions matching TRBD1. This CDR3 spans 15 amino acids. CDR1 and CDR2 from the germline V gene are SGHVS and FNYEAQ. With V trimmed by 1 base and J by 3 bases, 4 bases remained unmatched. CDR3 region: CASSLGTGVGYEQYV. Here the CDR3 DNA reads TGTGCCAGCAGCTTAGGGACAGGGGTTGGCTACGAGCAGTACGTC.

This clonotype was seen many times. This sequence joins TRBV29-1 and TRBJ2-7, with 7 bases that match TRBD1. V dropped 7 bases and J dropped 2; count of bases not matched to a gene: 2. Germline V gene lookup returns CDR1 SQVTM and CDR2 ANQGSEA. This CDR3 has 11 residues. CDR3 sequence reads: CSAQGTYEQYV. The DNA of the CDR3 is TGCAGCGCACAGGGGACCTACGAGCAGTACGTC.